Listed below are T cell receptor beta chains from one sample, sequenced in a study of shared clonotypes between healthy human individuals. Sequencing was performed with immunoSEQ multiplex PCR; in TCRdb, only in-frame clones are kept and a portion is missing. The sample holds about 1.5 million clones, around 97% seen once. The sample comprised naive CD4+ T cells sorted from blood. The source of these receptors is a young man in good health. CDR3s include the opening cysteine and the closing phenylalanine or tryptophan. Each record gives: CDR3 protein, CDR3 DNA, D gene, J gene, V gene, clone size. The D gene is left open where the match is weak. Not all rows give a size; the values are once, few, many and, for expanded clones, a class.

CDR3 protein: CASYPGQSTDTQYF; CDR3 DNA: TGCGCCAGCTATCCGGGACAGAGCACAGATACGCAGTATTTT; D gene: TRBD1; J gene: TRBJ2-3; V gene: TRBV5-1; clone size: -
CDR3 protein: CASSPPLRGRAEAFF; CDR3 DNA: TGCGCCAGCAGCCCTCCGTTGAGGGGCAGGGCTGAAGCTTTCTTT; D gene: -; J gene: TRBJ1-1; V gene: TRBV4-1; clone size: once
CDR3 protein: CASSVVGYGYTF; CDR3 DNA: TGTGCCAGCAGCGTAGTAGGGTATGGCTACACCTTC; D gene: -; J gene: TRBJ1-2; V gene: TRBV9; clone size: -
CDR3 protein: CASSLVEVWSTEAFF; CDR3 DNA: TGTGCCAGCAGCTTAGTAGAGGTCTGGAGCACTGAAGCTTTCTTT; D gene: -; J gene: TRBJ1-1; V gene: TRBV7-9; clone size: -
CDR3 protein: CASSLRAGGQETQYF; CDR3 DNA: TGTGCCAGCAGCTTACGCGCGGGAGGTCAAGAGACCCAGTACTTC; D gene: TRBD2; J gene: TRBJ2-5; V gene: TRBV13; clone size: -
CDR3 protein: CASSLRDPQSAEQFF; CDR3 DNA: TGCGCCAGCAGCCTCCGGGACCCTCAGTCGGCTGAGCAGTTCTTC; D gene: -; J gene: TRBJ2-1; V gene: TRBV5-1; clone size: -
CDR3 protein: CASSSQGSGTEAFF; CDR3 DNA: TGTGCCAGCAGCTCTCAGGGGAGCGGCACTGAAGCTTTCTTT; D gene: -; J gene: TRBJ1-1; V gene: TRBV14; clone size: once
CDR3 protein: CASSGTGSYNEQFF; CDR3 DNA: TGTGCCAGCAGCGGGACAGGCTCTTACAATGAGCAGTTCTTC; D gene: TRBD1; J gene: TRBJ2-1; V gene: TRBV9; clone size: -
CDR3 protein: CAWGPTYGYTF; CDR3 DNA: TGTGCCTGGGGCCCCACCTATGGCTACACCTTC; D gene: -; J gene: TRBJ1-2; V gene: TRBV30; clone size: -
CDR3 protein: CAGGLVENEQFF; CDR3 DNA: TGTGCCGGGGGACTAGTGGAGAATGAGCAGTTCTTC; D gene: TRBD2; J gene: TRBJ2-1; V gene: TRBV2; clone size: -
CDR3 protein: CASSISGSIYNEQFF; CDR3 DNA: TGTGCCAGTAGTATTTCGGGAAGCATCTACAATGAGCAGTTCTTC; D gene: -; J gene: TRBJ2-1; V gene: TRBV19; clone size: -
CDR3 protein: CASSKTLRGNEQFF; CDR3 DNA: TGTGCCAGCAGTAAGACTCTCCGGGGCAATGAGCAGTTCTTC; D gene: -; J gene: TRBJ2-1; V gene: TRBV25-1; clone size: once
CDR3 protein: CASSLFGQGADSGYTF; CDR3 DNA: TGCGCCAGCAGCTTATTCGGACAGGGGGCGGACAGCGGCTACACCTTC; D gene: TRBD1; J gene: TRBJ1-2; V gene: TRBV5-1; clone size: -
CDR3 protein: CASSLAIEGPDETQYF; CDR3 DNA: TGTGCCAGCAGCTTGGCCATTGAGGGACCCGATGAGACCCAGTACTTC; D gene: -; J gene: TRBJ2-5; V gene: TRBV5-6; clone size: -
CDR3 protein: CASSWDFPYEQYF; CDR3 DNA: TGTGCCAGCAGCTGGGACTTTCCCTACGAGCAGTACTTC; D gene: -; J gene: TRBJ2-7; V gene: TRBV7-8; clone size: once
CDR3 protein: CASNLAAGSQETQYF; CDR3 DNA: TGTGCCAGCAACTTAGCGGCTGGTTCCCAAGAGACCCAGTACTTC; D gene: -; J gene: TRBJ2-5; V gene: TRBV6-1; clone size: -
CDR3 protein: CASSKTRDILEQYF; CDR3 DNA: TGTGCCAGCAGTAAAACCAGGGACATACTCGAGCAGTACTTC; D gene: -; J gene: TRBJ2-7; V gene: TRBV6-6; clone size: -
CDR3 protein: CASSFDGYEQYF; CDR3 DNA: TGTGCCAGCAGCTTCGACGGCTACGAGCAGTACTTC; D gene: -; J gene: TRBJ2-7; V gene: TRBV7-2; clone size: once
CDR3 protein: CASSPGPRQGGNEQFF; CDR3 DNA: TGTGCCAGCAGCCCGGGGCCGCGACAGGGGGGAAATGAGCAGTTCTTC; D gene: TRBD1; J gene: TRBJ2-1; V gene: TRBV7-2; clone size: -
CDR3 protein: CAWSDFGAVVGYTF; CDR3 DNA: TGTGCCTGGAGTGATTTTGGGGCGGTGGTGGGCTACACCTTC; D gene: -; J gene: TRBJ1-2; V gene: TRBV30; clone size: -
CDR3 protein: CASSPGQKTYEQYF; CDR3 DNA: TGTGCCAGCTCACCGGGACAGAAAACCTACGAGCAGTACTTC; D gene: TRBD1; J gene: TRBJ2-7; V gene: TRBV18; clone size: -
CDR3 protein: CASSPPPGRDRGETQYF; CDR3 DNA: TGTGCCAGCAGCCCCCCCCCTGGGCGCGACAGGGGAGAGACCCAGTACTTC; D gene: TRBD1; J gene: TRBJ2-5; V gene: TRBV11-3; clone size: -
CDR3 protein: CASSGGAGTGVTGELFF; CDR3 DNA: TGTGCCAGCAGCGGGGGCGCCGGGACAGGGGTAACCGGGGAGCTGTTTTTT; D gene: TRBD1; J gene: TRBJ2-2; V gene: TRBV5-4; clone size: -
CDR3 protein: CASSPVLAGVGEQFF; CDR3 DNA: TGTGCCAGCAGCCCCGTTCTAGCGGGAGTTGGTGAGCAGTTCTTC; D gene: TRBD2; J gene: TRBJ2-1; V gene: TRBV7-7; clone size: -
CDR3 protein: CASSLPSPIARGGNEQFF; CDR3 DNA: TGTGCCAGCAGTTTACCCTCTCCCATAGCGAGAGGCGGCAATGAGCAGTTCTTC; D gene: -; J gene: TRBJ2-1; V gene: TRBV28; clone size: -
CDR3 protein: CASSLRQNLVNEQYF; CDR3 DNA: TGTGCCAGCAGCTTACGACAGAACTTAGTTAACGAGCAGTACTTC; D gene: -; J gene: TRBJ2-7; V gene: TRBV7-8; clone size: -
CDR3 protein: CAWTRGGPYEQYF; CDR3 DNA: TGTGCCTGGACCCGAGGGGGCCCCTACGAGCAGTACTTC; D gene: TRBD1; J gene: TRBJ2-7; V gene: TRBV30; clone size: -
CDR3 protein: CASSPQFVDQPQHF; CDR3 DNA: TGTGCCAGCTCACCGCAGTTCGTGGATCAGCCCCAGCATTTT; D gene: -; J gene: TRBJ1-5; V gene: TRBV18; clone size: -
CDR3 protein: CSTQFVGRRTNTEAFF; CDR3 DNA: TGCAGCACTCAATTTGTAGGACGCCGGACGAACACTGAAGCTTTCTTT; D gene: -; J gene: TRBJ1-1; V gene: TRBV29-1; clone size: -
CDR3 protein: CASSSLAGRADTQYF; CDR3 DNA: TGTGCCAGCAGTTCTCTAGCGGGGAGGGCAGATACGCAGTATTTT; D gene: TRBD2; J gene: TRBJ2-3; V gene: TRBV7-2; clone size: -
CDR3 protein: CASSGTGAYLETQYF; CDR3 DNA: TGTGCCAGCAGTGGGACAGGGGCCTATCTAGAGACCCAGTACTTC; D gene: TRBD1; J gene: TRBJ2-5; V gene: TRBV7-3; clone size: -
CDR3 protein: CASSPRALLRYEQYF; CDR3 DNA: TGTGCCAGCAGCCCGCGGGCCCTCCTGAGGTACGAGCAGTACTTC; D gene: -; J gene: TRBJ2-7; V gene: TRBV6-5; clone size: -
CDR3 protein: CATSRDPETSNQPQHF; CDR3 DNA: TGTGCCACCAGCAGAGATCCCGAGACTAGCAATCAGCCCCAGCATTTT; D gene: -; J gene: TRBJ1-5; V gene: TRBV15; clone size: -
CDR3 protein: CASSWAGLLKETQYF; CDR3 DNA: TGTGCCAGCAGCTGGGCCGGACTACTTAAAGAGACCCAGTACTTC; D gene: -; J gene: TRBJ2-5; V gene: TRBV5-5; clone size: -
CDR3 protein: CASSPGVSNQPQHF; CDR3 DNA: TGTGCCAGCTCACCAGGGGTTAGCAATCAGCCCCAGCATTTT; D gene: -; J gene: TRBJ1-5; V gene: TRBV18; clone size: -
CDR3 protein: CASSYSQAAYEQYF; CDR3 DNA: TGTGCCAGCAGTTACTCACAGGCGGCCTACGAGCAGTACTTC; D gene: -; J gene: TRBJ2-7; V gene: TRBV6-5; clone size: once
CDR3 protein: CASSSDMAGDSYNEQFF; CDR3 DNA: TGTGCCAGCAGCTCAGATATGGCGGGAGATAGCTACAATGAGCAGTTCTTC; D gene: TRBD2; J gene: TRBJ2-1; V gene: TRBV7-9; clone size: -
CDR3 protein: CASSPLTGGMNEQFF; CDR3 DNA: TGTGCCAGCAGCCCACTGACAGGGGGGATGAATGAGCAGTTCTTC; D gene: TRBD1; J gene: TRBJ2-1; V gene: TRBV7-3; clone size: -
CDR3 protein: CASSLREGPTGELFF; CDR3 DNA: TGTGCCAGCAGTTTGCGGGAGGGCCCCACCGGGGAGCTGTTTTTT; D gene: TRBD2; J gene: TRBJ2-2; V gene: TRBV11-1; clone size: once
CDR3 protein: CASSLLDRSSGNTIYF; CDR3 DNA: TGTGCCAGCAGCTTGCTCGACCGCAGCTCTGGAAACACCATATATTTT; D gene: -; J gene: TRBJ1-3; V gene: TRBV5-5; clone size: -
CDR3 protein: CASSTAGAAYEQYF; CDR3 DNA: TGTGCCAGCAGTACCGCGGGAGCAGCCTACGAGCAGTACTTC; D gene: TRBD2; J gene: TRBJ2-7; V gene: TRBV28; clone size: -
CDR3 protein: CASRVPGQGGNYGYTF; CDR3 DNA: TGTGCCAGCAGAGTCCCGGGACAGGGGGGTAACTATGGCTACACCTTC; D gene: TRBD1; J gene: TRBJ1-2; V gene: TRBV28; clone size: -
CDR3 protein: CASSYGLAGETQYF; CDR3 DNA: TGTGCCAGCAGCTACGGACTAGCGGGAGAGACGCAGTATTTT; D gene: TRBD2; J gene: TRBJ2-3; V gene: TRBV7-3; clone size: -
CDR3 protein: CASSEGQGNQPQHF; CDR3 DNA: TGTGCCAGCAGTGAAGGGCAGGGCAATCAGCCCCAGCATTTT; D gene: -; J gene: TRBJ1-5; V gene: TRBV6-1; clone size: once
CDR3 protein: CASSFGVEAAGTDTQYF; CDR3 DNA: TGTGCCAGCAGTTTTGGGGTAGAAGCGGCAGGCACAGATACGCAGTATTTT; D gene: -; J gene: TRBJ2-3; V gene: TRBV28; clone size: -
CDR3 protein: CASSSTGAGALFF; CDR3 DNA: TGTGCCAGCAGTTCAACGGGGGCCGGGGCCCTGTTCTTC; D gene: -; J gene: TRBJ2-1; V gene: TRBV6-5; clone size: -
CDR3 protein: CASSPNLDRGGGYTF; CDR3 DNA: TGTGCCAGCTCACCAAATTTAGACAGGGGTGGAGGCTACACCTTC; D gene: TRBD1; J gene: TRBJ1-2; V gene: TRBV18; clone size: -